This T cell receptor (beta chain) was retrieved from a study of T cell repertoires in cytomegalovirus infection. Study-level background: Evidence of both CMV infection and a matching HLA type came from public TCR beta signatures. Study-level findings and limits: The cumulative frequency of public TCR beta families identified carriers of CMV plus the relevant HLA. HLA-C-restricted CMV-specific TCR beta clonotypes were dominant in the ex vivo response.

TCRdb processed the reads anew with MiXCR; each CDR3 protein has one entry. Of around 740,000 distinct CDR3 sequences in the sample, under 40% were seen once. With regard to this clonotype: Its antigen is undetermined.

The CDR3 consists of 13 residues. Germline V gives CDR1 SEHNR, CDR2 FQNEAQ (reference sequence). V shed 6 bases, J shed 8 bases, and the junction held 6 bases outside the gene matches. The material sequenced was PBMCs. The receptor was isolated from a human donor in good health (CMV status not recorded). Some clones in this sample may be carry-over from other donors' samples. This chain uses TRBV7-9 with TRBJ1-4, with TRBD1 identical over 7 bases. The CDR3, as DNA: TGTGCCAGCAGTCCTTGGACAGGCGAAAAACTGTTTTTT. As protein: CASSPWTGEKLFF.